Shown below are 9 T cell receptor beta chains from a single sample sequenced in a study of regulatory T cells in long-lasting Graves disease (dated by TCRdb to the early 2020s). In light of the paper, this sample's time point label describes: newly diagnosed GD, antithyroid drugs for less than 3 months. RNA was extracted from PBMCs in TRIzol for both TCR sequencing and RNA sequencing. Library prep was done by multiplex PCR. The data were produced on an Illumina HiSeq 4000. iRepertoire HTBI primers and Arm-PCR amplification of CDR3 regions were used to construct TCR beta libraries. TCRdb handled the public reads itself, with Q25 trimming in fastp and clone calling in MiXCR, and kept productive beta chains. Each entry is one CDR3 protein sequence, shown with its most common DNA and genes. This sample lists 300,000 to 400,000 distinct CDR3 sequences; approximately 16% were detected once. The ten largest account for less than 35% of the sample.

In addition, the sample was reused for a study of T cells in Graves' hyperthyroidism and ophthalmopathy.

Sequencing used peripheral blood mononuclear cells (PBMCs), obtained at new diagnosis, from a patient treated with antithyroid drugs. These receptors were obtained from a man aged 35 to 55 with Graves disease. Donor details come from another sample of the same person, matched by shared clones.

This clonotype has a count of ten or more. J is TRBJ1-5 and V is TRBV30; no clear D. The CDR3 totals 13 residues. The germline V gene has CDR1 GTSNPN and CDR2 SVGIG (reference sequence). V was trimmed by 0 bases and J by 6 bases, leaving 9 bases between them. The CDR3 region is CAWSVARGQPQHF. Here the CDR3 DNA reads TGTGCCTGGAGTGTTGCACGGGGTCAGCCCCAGCATTTT.

This clonotype was seen a few times. CDR3 residues: CASSPIERVSTDTQYF. CDR3 coding DNA: TGTGCCAGCAGCCCGATTGAGCGGGTTAGCACAGATACGCAGTATTTT. J is TRBJ2-3 and V is TRBV7-2; D is possibly TRBD2 (6 bases). Germline CDR1 reads SGHTA; CDR2 reads FQGNSA. This CDR3 is built from 16 residues. Trimming shortened V by 5 bases and J by 0 bases, and 15 bases separated the two germline ends.

The V call is TRBV6-5, the J call TRBJ1-5; 10 nucleotides agree with TRBD1. The CDR3 extends over 17 amino acids. V lost 2 bases and J lost 3; bases outside the gene matches: 7. CDR1 is MNHEY, CDR2 SVGAGI, per germline. The CDR3 DNA reads TGTGCCAGCAGTTACACTGGACAGGGGGGACTCAATCAGCCCCAGCATTTT. It is translated as CASSYTGQGGLNQPQHF.

This clonotype was detected ten times or more. This chain links TRBV19 with TRBJ1-5; no clear D. Germline V CDR1 and CDR2: LNHDA, SQIVND (reference sequence). The CDR3 is made up of 13 amino acids. The V end was cut by 10 bases, the J end by 7 bases, with 17 bases between. The CDR3 nucleotides read TGTGCCACCCGCCCCGGGGTCGGCCAGCCCCAGCATTTT. Protein product: CATRPGVGQPQHF.

This clonotype was counted between two and nine times. The rearrangement links TRBV7-9 to TRBJ2-3, with D uncertain. The germline gives CDR1 SEHNR, CDR2 FQNEAQ (reference sequence). The V gene lost 1 base and the J gene lost 0 bases, with 14 bases spanning the gap. This CDR3 is built from 17 residues. The CDR3, as DNA: TGTGCCAGCAGCTTAGGGATCGGTCTGCCAAGCACAGATACGCAGTATTTT. This gives the protein CASSLGIGLPSTDTQYF. Variable domain in full (rest from reference TRBV7-9 and TRBJ2-3): DTGVSQNPRHKITKRGQNVTFRCDPISEHNRLYWYRQTLGQGPEFLTYFQNEAQLEKSRLLSDRFSAERPKGSFSTLEIQRTEQGDSAMYLCASSLGIGLPSTDTQYFGPGTRLTVL.

This clonotype was picked up many times. The V gene is TRBV9, the J gene TRBJ1-2; D gene unclear. This CDR3 has 14 residues. V lost 4 bases and J lost 2, with 12 bases in between. The V gene's germline CDR1 is SGDLS and CDR2 YYNGEE. The DNA for the CDR3 is TGTGCCAGCAGCCCCTGGGTCGGCAACTATGGCTACACCTTC. As protein: CASSPWVGNYGYTF. The entire variable domain, with the rest obtained from reference TRBV9 and TRBJ1-2, is as follows: DSGVTQTPKHLITATGQRVTLRCSPRSGDLSVYWYQQSLDQGLQFLIQYYNGEERAKGNILERFSAQQFPDLHSELNLSSLELGDSALYFCASSPWVGNYGYTFGSGTRLTVV.

This clonotype was seen many times. The chain recombines TRBV30 with TRBJ2-3; 10 nucleotides agree with TRBD2. Looked up from germline, CDR1 is GTSNPN and CDR2 is SVGIG (reference sequence). This CDR3 is 14 amino acids long. The V and J ends lost 4 bases and 6 bases, in that order; junction bases with no gene match: 7. In DNA form, the CDR3 reads TGTGCCTGGACTCCGAGCGGGGGGGGGGATACGCAGTATTTT. Translating gives CAWTPSGGGDTQYF.

There are many counts of this clonotype. The CDR3 bases are TGCGCCAGCAGCTTCAGGGCAATCGGGGGGACGCAAAGCACAGATACGCAGTATTTT. Translating it yields CASSFRAIGGTQSTDTQYF. The rearrangement joins TRBV5-1 to TRBJ2-3, with 7 positions matching TRBD2. With 2 bases clipped from V and 0 bases from J, the junction kept 15 bases outside the gene matches. Germline CDR1 is SGHRS and CDR2 is YFSETQ. CDR3 size: 19 residues.

V and J are TRBV7-2 and TRBJ2-1; no firm D call. The germline V gene has CDR1 SGHTA and CDR2 FQGNSA. CDR3 length: 13 amino acids. The germline V and J ends were trimmed by 5 bases and 6 bases, with 11 bases remaining between them. The CDR3 nucleotides are TGTGCCAGCAGCCCTATGCAACCCAATGAGCAGTTCTTC. Its protein is CASSPMQPNEQFF.